Included here is one TCR beta chain sequence, with context. The target antigen is unknown. These data belong to a study of cytomegalovirus exposure and HLA in healthy donors. Study outcomes and limitations: Rare TCR sequences dominated, though some public TCRs recurred in many donors.

This table comes from immunoSEQ multiplex PCR, and its TCRdb copy is limited to in-frame clones, with some not included. The sample has around 300,000 clones, about 86% seen once. V was pared by 1 base and J by 4 bases, with 7 bases of the junction left unmatched. CDR1 SGHDT and CDR2 YYEEEE come from the germline V gene. The CDR3 spans 16 residues. The sequencing input was PBMCs. The sequence was obtained from a woman younger than 30 in good health and CMV-seronegative. The J gene is TRBJ1-2, the V gene TRBV5-6, with TRBD1 identical over 10 bases. DNA for the CDR3: TGTGCCAGCAGCTTGTGGGGGGACAGGGGAGGCTATGGCTACACCTTC. Protein: CASSLWGDRGGYGYTF.